Presented here are 9 T cell receptor beta chains from one specimen sequenced in a study of CXCR3-negative and CXCR3-positive naive CD8 T cells. The libraries of TRB cDNA were constructed through 5' RACE using UMI labels. After re-calling the 5' RACE reads, TCRdb lists one entry per CDR3 protein, DNA absent. This table holds 150,000 or so distinct CDR3 sequences. Sequencing was performed on naive CXCR3- CD8+ T cells from blood. Subset specified: CD45RO-CCR7+CD27+CD95- naive CD8+ T cells lacking CXCR3 (TNR3-). All receptors derive from a human donor in good health. Some clones in this sample may be carry-over from other donors' samples.

This chain uses TRBV6-1 with TRBJ1-1. Per germline, CDR1 MNHNS and CDR2 SASEGT. The CDR3 loop spans 14 amino acids. The chain's CDR3 is CASSAGYWGTEAFF.

This chain uses TRBV12-3 or TRBV12-4 with TRBJ2-1; absent DNA, TCRdb's TRBD1 call cannot be checked. This CDR3 is built from 15 residues. CDR3: CASSWTGGAHDEQFF.

The V call is TRBV29-1, the J call TRBJ2-1; lacking DNA, the TRBD2 call made by TCRdb goes unchecked. CDR1 is SQVTM and CDR2 is ANQGSEA in the germline V gene. This CDR3 is built from 22 residues. The CDR3 loop reads CSVEWPVDGGLAGENYYNEQFF.

This sequence joins TRBV5-1 and TRBJ2-7. The CDR3 consists of 13 residues. The germline V gene has CDR1 SGHRS and CDR2 YFSETQ. CDR3 in amino acids: CASSFDLDYEQYF. The full variable domain, in which reference TRBV5-1 and TRBJ2-7 provide the parts outside the CDR3, is KAGVTQTPRYLIKTRGQQVTLSCSPISGHRSVSWYQQTPGQGLQFLFEYFSETQRNKGNFPGRFSGRQFSNSRSEMNVSTLELGDSALYLCASSFDLDYEQYFGPGTRLTVT.

The rearrangement joins TRBV7-9 to TRBJ2-2; the TCRdb D gene call, TRBD1, has no DNA to confirm it. The CDR3 length is 16 residues. CDR1 and CDR2 from the germline V gene are SEHNR and FQNEAQ (reference sequence). The CDR3 here is CASRSIRADNTGELFF.

The chain couples TRBV7-8 to TRBJ2-5; TCRdb indicates TRBD1, and absent DNA this call remains unverified. The CDR3 runs 19 residues. CDR1 SGHVS and CDR2 FQNEAQ come from the germline V gene. CDR3 sequence reads: CASSLGWQGAVGDQETQYF. The whole variable domain, remainder taken from reference TRBV7-8 and TRBJ2-5, is GAGVSQSPRYKVAKRGQDVALRCDPISGHVSLFWYQQALGQGPEFLTYFQNEAQLDKSGLPSDRFFAERPEGSVSTLKIQRTQQEDSAVYLCASSLGWQGAVGDQETQYFGPGTRLLVL.

The gene calls are TRBV11-2 and TRBJ2-3; checking the TCRdb D call of TRBD1 is not possible without DNA. The CDR3 consists of 19 residues. The germline CDR1 and CDR2 sequences are SGHAT and FQNNGV. The CDR3 sequence is CASSLDAFRGPSSTDTQYF.

The CDR3 region is CASSKGSTDTQYF. V is TRBV14 and J is TRBJ2-3. There are 13 residues in the CDR3. Germline V gene data show CDR1 as SGHDN and CDR2 as FVKESK.

The chain employs TRBV4-1 and TRBJ1-6; no DNA is available, so the TRBD1 call from TCRdb remains unchecked. In germline, CDR1 is MGHRA, CDR2 YSYEKL. CDR3 size: 15 residues. The CDR3 sequence: CASSLASTGDSPLHF.